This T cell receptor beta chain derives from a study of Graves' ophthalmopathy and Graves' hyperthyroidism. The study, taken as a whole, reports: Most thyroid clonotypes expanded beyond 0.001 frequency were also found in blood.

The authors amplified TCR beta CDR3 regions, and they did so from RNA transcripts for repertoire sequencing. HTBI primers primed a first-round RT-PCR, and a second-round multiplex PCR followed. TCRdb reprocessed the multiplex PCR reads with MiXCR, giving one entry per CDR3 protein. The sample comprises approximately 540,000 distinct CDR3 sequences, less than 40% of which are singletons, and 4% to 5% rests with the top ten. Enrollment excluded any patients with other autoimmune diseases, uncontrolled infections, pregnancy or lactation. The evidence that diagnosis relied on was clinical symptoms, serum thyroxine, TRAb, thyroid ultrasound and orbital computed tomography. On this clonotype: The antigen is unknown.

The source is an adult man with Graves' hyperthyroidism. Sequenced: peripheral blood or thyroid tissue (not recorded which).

This CDR3 is CASSTLGDFRNTEAFF. In nucleotides, the CDR3 is TGTGCCAGCAGCACTTTGGGGGACTTCAGGAACACTGAAGCTTTCTTT. The genes are TRBV7-2 and TRBJ1-1; D may be TRBD1 (5 bases). The germline V gene has CDR1 SGHTA and CDR2 FQGNSA. Trimming cost V 5 bases and J 1 base, with 17 bases left between them. The CDR3 is made up of 16 amino acids.